One sample yielded the 13 T cell receptor beta chains listed below, sequenced in a study of blood T cell repertoires in COVID-19. The method was immunoSEQ multiplex PCR; TCRdb's version includes in-frame clones alone and lacks a portion of them. Among some 320,000 clones listed, 88% were seen once. Specimen: peripheral blood. The receptors shown here come from a woman younger than 45 who had recovered from COVID-19.

V gene TRBV9 combines with J gene TRBJ2-1; D is perhaps TRBD2 (6 bases). CDR3 length: 15 residues. The V end lost 4 bases, the J end lost 0 bases, and 11 bases lay between the germline ends. Germline CDR1 is SGDLS and CDR2 is YYNGEE. CDR3 protein: CASSPLGGSYNEQFF. CDR3 nucleotides: TGTGCCAGCAGCCCCCTGGGAGGCTCCTACAATGAGCAGTTCTTC.

This clone was counted a few times. The J gene is TRBJ2-6, the V gene TRBV5-1, with D unclear. CDR3 size: 17 residues. The germline V and J ends were trimmed by 2 bases and 0 bases, with 12 bases remaining between them. Germline-derived CDR1 and CDR2 are SGHRS and YFSETQ. The CDR3, as DNA: TGCGCCAGCAGCTTCACCTCGACTGCCTCTGGGGCCAACGTCCTGACTTTC. Its protein is CASSFTSTASGANVLTF.

This clone was observed once. This rearrangement joins TRBV10-3 to TRBJ2-7, with D unclear. Germline V gene data show CDR1 as ENHRY and CDR2 as SYGVKD. Deletions cut 0 bases from V and 5 bases from J, with 5 bases between. The CDR3 is 12 residues long. The CDR3 DNA reads as TGTGCCATCAGTGAGTCGTCGGACGAGCAGTACTTC. This translates into CAISESSDEQYF.

The chain has TRBV6-5 and TRBJ1-1; tentatively, D is TRBD1 (5 bases). The CDR3 is 14 amino acids. The V end lost 7 bases, the J end lost 1 base, and 13 bases lay between the germline ends. Germline CDR1 MNHEY, CDR2 SVGAGI. CDR3 nucleotides: TGTGCCAGCAAACCAGGGTTGGGGAACACTGAAGCTTTCTTT. Its protein is CASKPGLGNTEAFF.

The chain is built from TRBV4-2 and TRBJ1-6; unclear D gene. Germline assignment: CDR1 LGHNA and CDR2 YNFKEQ. The CDR3 loop spans 16 amino acids. The V gene lost 4 bases and the J gene lost 9 bases, with 19 bases spanning the gap. The CDR3: CASSPSKAGSGSPLHF. In nucleotides, the CDR3 is TGTGCCAGCAGCCCCTCAAAGGCCGGGAGCGGTTCACCCCTCCACTTT.

The table lists this clone with a few counts. The chain couples TRBV24-1 to TRBJ2-3, with 7 bases lining up with TRBD2. Germline V gives CDR1 KGHDR, CDR2 SFDVKD. The CDR3 contains 16 residues. The V gene end was trimmed by 2 bases and the J gene end by 6 bases; junction bases not matched to a gene: 10. CDR3 sequence: CATSDSASGGVDTQYF. For the CDR3, the DNA is TGTGCCACCAGTGATTCGGCTAGCGGTGGTGTTGATACGCAGTATTTT.

The chain couples TRBV28 to TRBJ1-3, with D unresolved. Per germline, CDR1 MDHEN and CDR2 SYDVKM. V was pared by 2 bases and J by 4 bases, with 12 bases between. This CDR3 is built from 15 residues. The CDR3 reads CASSLRELGGNTIYF. CDR3 DNA: TGTGCCAGCAGTTTACGGGAATTAGGGGGAAACACCATATATTTT.

The chain couples TRBV6-2 or TRBV6-3 to TRBJ2-1; D not resolved. CDR1 and CDR2 (germline): MNHEY, SVGEGT. The V gene lost 5 bases and the J gene lost 8 bases, with 7 bases spanning the gap. This CDR3 has 11 residues. This CDR3 reads CASSPSDEQFF. CDR3 DNA: TGTGCCAGCAGTCCGTCTGATGAGCAGTTCTTC.

The rearrangement uses TRBV5-1 and TRBJ1-6; tentative D call: TRBD1 (6 bases). Between the trimmed V and J ends, which lost 3 bases and 3 bases, there was a span of 16 bases. The CDR3 consists of 17 residues. Germline V lookup: CDR1 SGHRS, CDR2 YFSETQ. CDR3 DNA: TGCGCCAGCAGCTCAACCATTCAGGGACACTATAATTCACCCCTCCACTTT. This encodes CASSSTIQGHYNSPLHF.

The chain uses TRBV6-6 and TRBJ1-6, with D unclear. CDR1 and CDR2 (germline): MNHNY, SVGAGI (reference sequence). Trimming took 5 bases from V and 0 from J, leaving 14 bases between them. The CDR3 totals 17 residues. The chain's CDR3 is CASSRVTRSSYNSPLHF. CDR3 sequence (DNA): TGTGCCAGCAGTCGTGTCACGCGGAGCTCCTATAATTCACCCCTCCACTTT.

The chain is built from TRBV4-1 and TRBJ1-2; a weak D match, TRBD1 (5 bases). Germline assignment: CDR1 MGHRA and CDR2 YSYEKL. This CDR3 comprises 15 residues. The V gene lost 0 bases and the J gene lost 2 bases, with 10 bases spanning the gap. CDR3 in amino acids: CASSQESGVNYGYTF. Written as DNA, the CDR3 is TGCGCCAGCAGCCAAGAATCGGGGGTGAACTATGGCTACACCTTC.

The V call is TRBV6-6, the J call TRBJ1-1; possibly TRBD1 for D (5 bases). This CDR3 region has 14 residues. Germline CDR1 is MNHNY and CDR2 is SVGAGI (reference sequence). V dropped 6 bases and J dropped 1 base, with 12 bases sitting between them. Here the CDR3 DNA reads TGTGCCAGCAGCCACCCCGGACAGAACACTGAAGCTTTCTTT. Amino acid sequence: CASSHPGQNTEAFF.

CDR3 region: CASSPQGTAEAFF. The CDR3 DNA sequence: TGTGCCAGCTCACCCCAGGGGACGGCTGAAGCTTTCTTT. The chain carries TRBV18 and TRBJ1-1, with a tentative D call TRBD1 (6 bases). Trimming removed 3 bases at V and 6 bases at J, with 11 bases between. The CDR3 length is 13 residues. The germline CDR1 and CDR2 sequences are KGHSH and LQKENI.